This T cell receptor (beta chain) was obtained from a study of shared clonotypes between healthy human individuals. Germline values: CDR1 ENHRY, CDR2 SYGVKD. The CDR3 has 18 amino acids. V lost 0 bases and J lost 3; bases outside the gene matches: 7. Of note for this clone: Its specificity is unknown.

General observations from the study: The study drew on few donors, limiting represented genetic and exposure-history diversity. Lower generation probabilities were found for non-shared clonotypes than for those shared by all four donors.

In replicate PCRs of sorted subsets, 150 to 200 ng DNA, tens of thousands of T cell genomes, was used. The table came from immunoSEQ multiplex PCR; TCRdb's copy has only in-frame clones and leaves some out. This repertoire shows some 2.1 million clones, just under 95% found once; its top ten account for more than 0.95%. Terminally differentiated effector memory CD45RA+ cells were left out of the naive CD8 fraction, which was CD45RO-negative and positively selected for CCR7. Free of recent acute infections or vaccinations, the donors were healthy HIV-negative adults. The chain has TRBV10-3 and TRBJ2-5, with 13 nucleotides matching TRBD2. The sequencing input was naive CD8+ T cells sorted from blood. The clonotype comes from a man younger than 30 in good health. CDR3: CAISESSGLAGVEETQYF. The CDR3 DNA follows: TGTGCCATCAGTGAGTCGAGCGGACTAGCGGGAGTGGAAGAGACCCAGTACTTC.